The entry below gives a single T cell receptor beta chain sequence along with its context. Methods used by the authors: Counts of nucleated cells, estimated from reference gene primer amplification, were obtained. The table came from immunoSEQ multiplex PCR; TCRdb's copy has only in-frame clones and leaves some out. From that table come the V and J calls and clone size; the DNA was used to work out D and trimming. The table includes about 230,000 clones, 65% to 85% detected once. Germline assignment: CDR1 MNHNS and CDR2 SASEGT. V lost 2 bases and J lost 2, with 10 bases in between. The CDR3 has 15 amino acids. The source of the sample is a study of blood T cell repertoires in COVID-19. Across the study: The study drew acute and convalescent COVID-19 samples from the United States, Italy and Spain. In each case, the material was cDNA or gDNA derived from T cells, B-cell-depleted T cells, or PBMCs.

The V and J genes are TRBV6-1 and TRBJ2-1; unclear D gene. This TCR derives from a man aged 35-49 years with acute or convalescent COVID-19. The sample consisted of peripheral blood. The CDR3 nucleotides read TGTGCCAGCAGTGAACTCTTTAATCCCTACAATGAGCAGTTCTTC. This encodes CASSELFNPYNEQFF.